In its sample, the clone carrying this TCR beta chain was seen a few times. PCR was performed using 60 Vbeta and 13 Jbeta primers. TCRdb's table, derived via immunoSEQ multiplex PCR, lists solely in-frame clones and lacks some. The sample contains some 90,000 clones, approximately 70% of which appear only once. CDR1 and CDR2 (germline): SGHAT, FQNNGV. The CDR3 has 19 residues. V lost 5 bases, J lost 1 base, and 26 bases lay in between. This specimen belongs to a study of cytomegalovirus exposure and HLA in healthy donors. Material for sequencing was PBMCs. The receptor comes from a man aged 55 to 70 in good health and CMV-seronegative. V usage is TRBV11-2 and J usage is TRBJ1-1, with a tentative D call TRBD1 (6 bases). Here the CDR3 reads CASSLLEATGWGKNTEAFF. The CDR3 region has the DNA TGTGCCAGCAGCCTACTGGAGGCCACAGGGTGGGGAAAGAACACTGAAGCTTTCTTT.